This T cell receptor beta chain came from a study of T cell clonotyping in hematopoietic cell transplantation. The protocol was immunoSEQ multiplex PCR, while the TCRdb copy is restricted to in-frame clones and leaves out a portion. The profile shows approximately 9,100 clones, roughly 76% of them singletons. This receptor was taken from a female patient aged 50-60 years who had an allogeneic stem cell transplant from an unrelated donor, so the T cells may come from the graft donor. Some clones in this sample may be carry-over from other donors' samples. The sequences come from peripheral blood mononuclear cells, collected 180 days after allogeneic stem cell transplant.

CDR3 in amino acids: CAISESIQGEAQQYF. The CDR3 DNA reads as TGTGCCATCAGTGAGTCGATACAGGGCGAAGCTCAGCAGTACTTC. V usage is TRBV10-3 and J usage is TRBJ2-7; a possible D gene is TRBD1 (6 bases). This CDR3 comprises 15 residues. V lost 0 bases and J lost 8, with 17 bases in between. Germline V gene sequence: CDR1 ENHRY, CDR2 SYGVKD.